Described below is a single T cell receptor beta chain sequence and its context. This clone was picked up a small number of times. Its antigen has not been determined. Nothing much larger sits one base from this clone, and base qualities are not available. This sample stems from a study of OX40 agonist ivuxolimab in advanced cancers. With regard to the full study: Ivuxolimab, which targeted the costimulatory receptor OX40 (CD134), was an agonistic, fully human IgG2 monoclonal antibody. Intravenous ivuxolimab was administered to patients every 2 weeks at six dose levels: 0.01, 0.1, 0.3, 1.5, 3 and 10 mg/kg. Among the 50 to 55 dose-escalation patients, about 20 had hepatocellular carcinoma, 15 or so melanoma, 9 renal cell carcinoma and 9 head and neck cancer. In the dose-escalation cohort, 75% to 85% of patients were male, and the mean age was around 65 years with a range of 23 to 79. Patients were allowed to have had prior anti-PD-1, anti-PD-L1 or anti-CTLA-4 therapy, and roughly 40% of the dose-escalation patients had been treated with checkpoint inhibitors. Partial responses occurred in three dose-escalation patients: two with cutaneous melanoma and one with hepatocellular carcinoma. Peripheral TCRbeta sequencing was intended to test whether TCR sequence diversity was altered and clonal T-cell expansion was caused by ivuxolimab. The paper describes the monotherapy dose-escalation part (N ≈ 52 patients) of the phase I trial of ivuxolimab.

To sequence the TCRbeta CDR3 region, genomic DNA was isolated from the sorted cells. TCRbeta CDR3 regions were sequenced using the immunoSEQ Assay. TCRdb holds this immuneACCESS table with in-frame rearrangements only. Some clones are missing; in checked studies, unresolved V genes explain under half, and the rest has no known cause. In all, the sample holds 15,000 to 20,000 clones, and about 89% of those were seen once. The ten largest clones represent roughly 70% of the sample. The CDR3, from cysteine to phenylalanine, totals 16 residues. The DNA shown is the 48-base CDR3, in frame from base 1. V gives up 2 bases and J gives up 0 bases, and the segment between their germline ends measures 11 bases. The germline V gene (reference sequence) supplies CDR1 MNHEY and CDR2 SMNVEV. Summary of the overall study and its limitations: Clonal expansion of both CD4+ and CD8+ blood T cells was observed from baseline to week 6 at doses 0.1 to 3.0 mg/kg. After ivuxolimab, expanded clones were on average more numerous among CD8+ T cells than among CD4+ T cells. In the 0.1-3.0 mg/kg groups, partial responders were among the patients with the lowest normalized peripheral clonal expansion, particularly in CD8+ T cells. Antigen specificity was not determined for the clonally expanded peripheral T cells. Low levels of normalized T-cell clonal expansion were also seen in some nonresponding patients.

The trial excluded patients who had a history of autoimmune disease or who were on systemic immunosuppression. Peripheral blood for TCR sequencing was collected from all dose cohorts at baseline, on cycle 4 day 1, and on cycle 7 day 1. Samples came from an open-label, multicenter, first-in-human phase I dose-escalation trial of ivuxolimab. Adults with locally advanced or metastatic melanoma, renal cell, hepatocellular, or head and neck squamous cell carcinoma were enrolled in the trial. Before TCR sequencing, CD4+ T cells and CD8+ T cells from peripheral blood were sorted into separate populations.

The receptor was derived from an adult with an advanced solid tumor such as melanoma, head and neck, liver or kidney cancer. The sequencing here drew on CD4+ or CD8+ T cells sorted from blood, taken in a trial of the OX40 agonist ivuxolimab. Recombination connected TRBV27 to TRBJ1-3, with TRBD1 tentatively as D gene (5 bases match). In nucleotides, the sequence is TGTGCCAGCAGTTTACGGGACTGGAGCTCTGGAAACACCATATATTTT. This gives the protein CASSLRDWSSGNTIYF.